The sample holds a few counts of the clone carrying this T cell receptor beta chain. Additional DNA sequences in this sample encode the identical CDR3. Produced via immunoSEQ multiplex PCR; TCRdb's table is partial and in-frame only. The sample has about 67,000 clones, under 95% seen once. This record comes from a study of T cells after somatic rescue of genetic block. The germline gives CDR1 SGDLS, CDR2 YYNGEE. The CDR3 is made up of 13 amino acids. Trimming took 3 bases from V and 5 from J, leaving 11 bases between them. V is TRBV9 and J is TRBJ1-1, with a tentative D call TRBD1 (5 bases). Sequenced: peripheral blood mononuclear cells (PBMCs). This receptor was taken from a man aged 40-49 years. This CDR3 is CASSEPGRTEAFF. CDR3 DNA: TGTGCCAGCAGCGAGCCGGGACGAACTGAAGCTTTCTTT.